The rows below give T cell receptor beta chains drawn from one sample of a study of T-cell reconstitution after alpha-beta-depleted transplantation in children. Each CDR3 protein gets one entry after TCRdb re-called the PCR reads with MiXCR. The profile covers fewer than 550,000 distinct CDR3 sequences, with more than 9.5% appearing a single time and around 15% taken by the ten largest. The sequenced sample was PBMCs, mostly from graft donor cells, obtained 180 days after TCRalphabeta/CD19-depleted stem cell transplant. The source of these receptors is a female patient younger than 10 who had a stem cell transplant for aplastic anemia, so the T cells may come from the graft donor. Each CDR3 is given with its conserved first and last residue. A D gene is named only where the DNA matches it firmly. Expanded clones are given a class, and other clones once, few, many or no size at all.

>TRBD1|TRBJ2-7|TRBV20-1|NA
TGCAGTGCTAGGGGGGGACAGGGGGCGCCGAACTTC
CSARGGQGAPNF
>TRBD1|TRBJ1-5|TRBV12-3/TRBV12-4|few
TGTGCCAGCAGTTTAACAGGGGGCGCGGGCAATCAGCCCCAGCATTTT
CASSLTGGAGNQPQHF
>NA|TRBJ2-5|TRBV15|few
TGTGCCACCAGCAAAGGACAAGAGACCCAGTACTTC
CATSKGQETQYF
>TRBD2|TRBJ2-1|TRBV29-1|few
TGCAGCGCCCCCGCTAGCGGGGCTTACAATGAGCAGTTCTTC
CSAPASGAYNEQFF
>NA|TRBJ2-7|TRBV29-1|few
TGCAGCGTTGAAGATCGACTTACCCCTTACGAGCAGTACTTC
CSVEDRLTPYEQYF
>TRBD2|TRBJ2-3|TRBV6-1|NA
TGTGCCAGCAGGGCGGGAGGAAGAGATACGCAGTATTTT
CASRAGGRDTQYF
>TRBD2|TRBJ2-1|TRBV7-9|NA
TGTGCCAGCAGCTTAGTCTTCGGCCTAGCGGGCCCGTTCTTC
CASSLVFGLAGPFF
>TRBD2|TRBJ2-3|TRBV28|NA
TGTGCCAGCAGTTTATTCGGCGGGAGGATCACCGCAGATACGCAGTATTTT
CASSLFGGRITADTQYF
>NA|TRBJ2-2|TRBV12-3/TRBV12-4|NA
TGTGCCAGCAGACGCCCGTGGGAGGTAACCGGGGAGCTGTTTTTT
CASRRPWEVTGELFF
>NA|TRBJ2-3|TRBV25-1|many
TGTGCCAGCAGTTACCTCCTGGGAGATACGCAGTATTTT
CASSYLLGDTQYF
>NA|TRBJ1-5|TRBV20-1|few
TGCAGTGCTAGGCCCCAGGAGATTGGCAATCAGCCCCAGCATTTT
CSARPQEIGNQPQHF
>NA|TRBJ1-6|TRBV6-1|few
TGTGCCAGCAGTGGACAGAATTCACCCCTCCACTTT
CASSGQNSPLHF
>NA|TRBJ2-1|TRBV12-3/TRBV12-4|many
TGTGCCAGCAGAACGAGGGCTCGTACCTACAATGAGCAGTTCTTC
CASRTRARTYNEQFF
>NA|TRBJ2-7|TRBV6-1|NA
TGTGCCAGCAGCCGGGACGGGATTAACTCATACGAGCAGTACTTC
CASSRDGINSYEQYF
>NA|TRBJ2-1|TRBV15|NA
TGTGCCACCGGTGGAGACTCCTACAATGAGCAGTTCTTC
CATGGDSYNEQFF
>NA|TRBJ2-1|TRBV5-1|many
TGCGCCAGCAGCGCCAGTCCGGGACCTAAGACCAATGAGCAGTTCTTC
CASSASPGPKTNEQFF
>TRBD2|TRBJ2-2|TRBV7-8|few
TGTGCCAGCAGCTTAGTAGCCCGCCTAGCGGGAGGTGCCGGGGAGCTGTTTTTT
CASSLVARLAGGAGELFF
>TRBD2|TRBJ2-7|TRBV10-3|NA
TGTGCCATCAGTGACCCTAGCGGGACAACCTACGAGCAGTACTTC
CAISDPSGTTYEQYF
>NA|TRBJ2-7|TRBV7-2|many
TGTGCCAGCAGCTTAATGTCGGTCCTCTCCTACGAGCAGTACTTC
CASSLMSVLSYEQYF
>NA|TRBJ2-2|TRBV6-1|many
TGTGCCGCTGGGAGTACGGGCACCGGGGAGCTGTTTTTT
CAAGSTGTGELFF
>NA|TRBJ1-6|TRBV28|few
TGTGCCACCAGGATTTCCAGGGCTGGTTCACCCCTCCACTTT
CATRISRAGSPLHF
>TRBD1|TRBJ2-7|TRBV28|few
TGTGCCAGCAAGGACAGGGGGAGCGAGCAGTACTTC
CASKDRGSEQYF
>NA|TRBJ1-2|TRBV20-1|few
TGCAGTGCTAGAGGACAGCGGTATGGCTACACCTTC
CSARGQRYGYTF
>TRBD2|TRBJ2-5|TRBV15|few
TGTGCCACCAGCAGAGATGTGATGGTAGCGGGGGAGACCCAGTACTTC
CATSRDVMVAGETQYF
>NA|TRBJ2-7|TRBV4-3|few
TGCGCCAGCAGCATCTCGCAGGGTGTGTACGAGCAGTACTTC
CASSISQGVYEQYF
>TRBD2|TRBJ2-1|TRBV29-1|NA
TGCAGCTCTGGACTAGTCAATGAGCAGTTCTTC
CSSGLVNEQFF
>TRBD1|TRBJ2-7|TRBV10-3|few
TGTGCCATCAGTGCGGGGGACAGGGGGTCCGAGCAGTACTTC
CAISAGDRGSEQYF
>NA|TRBJ2-3|TRBV12-3/TRBV12-4|NA
TGTGCCGCCCGAGGGGGGACAACCACAGATACGCAGTATTTT
CAARGGTTTDTQYF
>NA|TRBJ1-2|TRBV28|NA
TGTGCCAGCAGTTCCTTGGGAGGGAACTATGGCTACACCTTC
CASSSLGGNYGYTF
>TRBD1|TRBJ1-2|TRBV20-1|NA
TGCAGTGCTAGCGGCGACAGGGGTAACTATGGCTACACCTTC
CSASGDRGNYGYTF
>TRBD2|TRBJ2-3|TRBV18|few
TGTGCCAGCTCACCACCGCGGGAGCGGACAGATACGCAGTATTTT
CASSPPRERTDTQYF
>NA|TRBJ2-1|TRBV25-1|NA
TGTGCCAGCAGTGAATGGGTGGCCCCCCGCGGGATCGAGTCCTACAATGAGCAGTTCTTC
CASSEWVAPRGIESYNEQFF
>NA|TRBJ2-4|TRBV10-3|few
TGTGCCATCAGTGGGGGACCCGCTGGGGACATGCAGTACTTC
CAISGGPAGDMQYF
>NA|TRBJ1-2|TRBV13|few
TGTGCCAGCAGCCTAGGGGCCTATAACTATGGCTACACCTTC
CASSLGAYNYGYTF
>TRBD2|TRBJ2-5|TRBV25-1|few
TGTGCCAGCACCGGAGCGGGACCCCGGGAGACCCAGTACTTC
CASTGAGPRETQYF
>NA|TRBJ1-2|TRBV24-1|NA
TGTGCCACCAGTGATCCGGGGGCGCCCGGCTATGGCTACACCTTC
CATSDPGAPGYGYTF
>NA|TRBJ2-5|TRBV5-1|NA
TGCGCCAGCAGCTTTAACTCACAGTGGAAAGAGACCCAGTACTTC
CASSFNSQWKETQYF
>TRBD1|TRBJ1-1|TRBV29-1|few
TGCAGCGTTGACCCTTGGACAGGGTTTACGAACACTGAAGCTTTCTTT
CSVDPWTGFTNTEAFF
>NA|TRBJ2-3|TRBV29-1|NA
TGCAGCGCCTCCCTCATTCTGGATACGCAGTATTTT
CSASLILDTQYF
>TRBD2|TRBJ2-1|TRBV9|NA
TGTGCCAGCAGCGTCCCTCCGGGACTAGCGGGAGGGACGCTTCAGTTCTTC
CASSVPPGLAGGTLQFF
>NA|TRBJ2-1|TRBV12-3/TRBV12-4|few
TGTGCCAGCGGCGCATTCCTCCTGAATGAGCAGTTCTTC
CASGAFLLNEQFF
>NA|TRBJ2-3|TRBV28|few
TGTGCCAGCAGAGTGGGGCCAGATACGCAGTATTTT
CASRVGPDTQYF
>TRBD1|TRBJ2-7|TRBV29-1|NA
TGCAGCGTAGTACAGGGGGCGGGATCCTACGAGCAGTACTTC
CSVVQGAGSYEQYF
>NA|TRBJ2-5|TRBV25-1|NA
TGTGCCAGCAGTCCAGAAGAGAACCAGTACTTC
CASSPEENQYF
>NA|TRBJ2-2|TRBV12-3/TRBV12-4|few
TGTGCCAGCAGTTTTCGGTTGGGTACGAACACCGGGGAGCTGTTTTTT
CASSFRLGTNTGELFF
>TRBD2|TRBJ2-1|TRBV7-2|many
TGTGCCAGCAGCCCTACTAGCGGGGCCTACAATGAGCAGTTCTTC
CASSPTSGAYNEQFF
>NA|TRBJ2-3|TRBV20-1|few
TGCAGTGCTAGAGATCTCCTAGCGTACACAGATACGCAGTATTTT
CSARDLLAYTDTQYF
>NA|TRBJ2-7|TRBV7-2|few
TGTGCCAGCAGCTTAGAACCGGGAGTCTTCTACGAGCAGTACTTC
CASSLEPGVFYEQYF
>NA|TRBJ1-1|TRBV7-9|medium-sized
TGTGCCAGCAGCTTAGAGGGGGGGACTGAAGCTTTCTTT
CASSLEGGTEAFF
>NA|TRBJ1-1|TRBV4-3|few
TGCGCCAGCAGCCAAGACTCTCCCGTAGCGGGTGAAGCTTTCTTT
CASSQDSPVAGEAFF
>TRBD2|TRBJ2-3|TRBV2|NA
TGTGCCAGCAGTGACGGACTAGCGGGAGCAACAGATACGCAGTATTTT
CASSDGLAGATDTQYF
>NA|TRBJ2-2|TRBV9|few
TGTGCCAGCAGCGTCAACGGGGAGCTGTTTTTT
CASSVNGELFF
>TRBD2|TRBJ2-7|TRBV4-1|few
TGCGCCAGCAGCCAAAGCGGGGGAGACTCCTACGAGCAGTACTTC
CASSQSGGDSYEQYF
>TRBD1|TRBJ2-2|TRBV20-1|few
TGCAGTCTCACGGACAGGCGCAACACCGGGGAGCTGTTTTTT
CSLTDRRNTGELFF
>TRBD2|TRBJ2-1|TRBV20-1|few
TGCAGTGCTGTGACTAGCGGGAGGGCCGTCAGTGAGCAGTTCTTC
CSAVTSGRAVSEQFF
>NA|TRBJ2-3|TRBV7-2|NA
TGTGCCAGCAGCCCTCGACAAATAGACTTTAAGCAGTATTTT
CASSPRQIDFKQYF
>NA|TRBJ2-5|TRBV15|few
TGTGCCACCAGCAGAGAAGGGCCGGGGACCCAGTACTTC
CATSREGPGTQYF